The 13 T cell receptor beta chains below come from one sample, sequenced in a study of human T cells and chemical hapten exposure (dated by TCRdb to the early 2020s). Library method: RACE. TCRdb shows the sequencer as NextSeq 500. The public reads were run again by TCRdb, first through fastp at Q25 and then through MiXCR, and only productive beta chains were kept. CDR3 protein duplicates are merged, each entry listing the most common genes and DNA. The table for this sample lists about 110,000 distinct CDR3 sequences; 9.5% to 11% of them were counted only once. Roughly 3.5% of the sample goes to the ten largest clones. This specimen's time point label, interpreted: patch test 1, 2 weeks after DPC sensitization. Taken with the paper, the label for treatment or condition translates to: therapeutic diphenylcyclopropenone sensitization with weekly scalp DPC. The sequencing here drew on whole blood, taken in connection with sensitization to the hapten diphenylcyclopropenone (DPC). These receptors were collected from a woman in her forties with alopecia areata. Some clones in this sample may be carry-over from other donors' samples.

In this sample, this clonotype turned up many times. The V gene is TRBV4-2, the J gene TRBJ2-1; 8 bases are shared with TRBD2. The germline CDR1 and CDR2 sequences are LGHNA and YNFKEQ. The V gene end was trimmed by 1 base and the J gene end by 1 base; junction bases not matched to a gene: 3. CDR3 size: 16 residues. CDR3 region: CASSQGSGTSYNEQFF. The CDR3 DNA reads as TGTGCCAGCAGCCAAGGTAGCGGGACTTCCTACAATGAGCAGTTCTTC.

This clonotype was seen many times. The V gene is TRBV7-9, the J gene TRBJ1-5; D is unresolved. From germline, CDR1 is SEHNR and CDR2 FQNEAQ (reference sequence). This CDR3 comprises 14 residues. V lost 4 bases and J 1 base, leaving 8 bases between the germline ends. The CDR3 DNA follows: TGTGCCAGCAGCTCAGCAGCGAGCAATCAGCCCCAGCATTTT. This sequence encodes CASSSAASNQPQHF.

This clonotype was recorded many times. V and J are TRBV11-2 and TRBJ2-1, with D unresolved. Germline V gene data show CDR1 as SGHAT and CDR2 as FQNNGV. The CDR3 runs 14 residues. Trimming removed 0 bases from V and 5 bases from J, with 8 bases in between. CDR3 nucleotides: TGTGCCAGCAGCTTAGATCGGGTGAACAATGAGCAGTTCTTC. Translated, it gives CASSLDRVNNEQFF.

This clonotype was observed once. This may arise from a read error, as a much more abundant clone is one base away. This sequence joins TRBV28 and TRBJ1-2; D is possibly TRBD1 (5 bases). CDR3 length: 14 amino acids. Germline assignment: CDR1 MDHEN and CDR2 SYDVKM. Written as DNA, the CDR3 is TGTGCCAGCAGTGAACACGGGACGGACTATGGCTCCACCTTC. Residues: CASSEHGTDYGSTF.

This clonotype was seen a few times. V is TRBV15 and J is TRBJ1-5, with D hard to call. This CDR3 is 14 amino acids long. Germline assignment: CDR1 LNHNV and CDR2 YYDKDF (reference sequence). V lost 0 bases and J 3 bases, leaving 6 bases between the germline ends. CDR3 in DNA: TGTGCCACCAGCAGAGACAGGCTCAATCAGCCCCAGCATTTT. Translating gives CATSRDRLNQPQHF. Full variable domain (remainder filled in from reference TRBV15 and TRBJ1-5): DAMVIQNPRYQVTQFGKPVTLSCSQTLNHNVMYWYQQKSSQAPKLLFHYYDKDFNNEADTPDNFQSRRPNTSFCFLDIRSPGLGDTAMYLCATSRDRLNQPQHFGDGTRLSIL.

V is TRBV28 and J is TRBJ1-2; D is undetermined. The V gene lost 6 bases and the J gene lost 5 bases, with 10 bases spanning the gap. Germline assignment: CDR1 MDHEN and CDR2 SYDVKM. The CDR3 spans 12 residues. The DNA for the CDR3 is TGTGCCAGCAGAACCGGGATTTATGGCTACACCTTC. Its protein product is CASRTGIYGYTF.

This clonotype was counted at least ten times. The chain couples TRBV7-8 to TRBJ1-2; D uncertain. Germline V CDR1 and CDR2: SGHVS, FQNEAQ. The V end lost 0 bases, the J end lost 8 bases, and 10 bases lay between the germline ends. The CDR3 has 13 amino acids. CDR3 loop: CASSLALQEGYTF. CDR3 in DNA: TGTGCCAGCAGCTTAGCGCTCCAGGAGGGCTACACCTTC.

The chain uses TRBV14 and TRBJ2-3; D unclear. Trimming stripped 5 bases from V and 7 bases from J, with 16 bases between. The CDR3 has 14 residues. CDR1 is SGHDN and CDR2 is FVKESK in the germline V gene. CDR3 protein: CASSTPLKRNTQYF. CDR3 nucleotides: TGTGCCAGCAGCACTCCGTTAAAGAGAAATACGCAGTATTTT.

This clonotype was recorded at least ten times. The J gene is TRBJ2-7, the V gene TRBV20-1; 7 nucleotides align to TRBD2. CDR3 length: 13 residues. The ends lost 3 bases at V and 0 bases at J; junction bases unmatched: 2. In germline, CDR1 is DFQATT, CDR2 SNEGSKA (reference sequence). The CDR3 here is CSASGTNSYEQYF. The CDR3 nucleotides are TGCAGTGCTAGCGGGACTAACTCCTACGAGCAGTACTTC.

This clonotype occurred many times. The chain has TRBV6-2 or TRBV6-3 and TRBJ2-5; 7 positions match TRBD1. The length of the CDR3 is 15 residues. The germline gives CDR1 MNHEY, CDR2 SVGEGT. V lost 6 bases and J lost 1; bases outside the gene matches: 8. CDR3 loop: CASRYRGQLQETQYF. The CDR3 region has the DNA TGTGCCAGCAGATACAGGGGACAGCTCCAAGAGACCCAGTACTTC.

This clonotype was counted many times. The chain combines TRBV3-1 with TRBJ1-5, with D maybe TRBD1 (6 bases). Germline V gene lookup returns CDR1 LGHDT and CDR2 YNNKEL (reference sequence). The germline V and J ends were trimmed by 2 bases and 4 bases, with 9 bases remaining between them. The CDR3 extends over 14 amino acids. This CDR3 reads CASSQRGGNQPQHF. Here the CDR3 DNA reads TGTGCCAGCAGCCAAAGGGGGGGGAATCAGCCCCAGCATTTT.

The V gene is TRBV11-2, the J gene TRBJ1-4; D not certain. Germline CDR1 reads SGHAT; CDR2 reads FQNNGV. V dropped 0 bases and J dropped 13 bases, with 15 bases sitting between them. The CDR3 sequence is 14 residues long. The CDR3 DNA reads TGTGCCAGCAGCTTAGATCGGCAGACCGAGAGACTGTTTTTT. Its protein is CASSLDRQTERLFF.

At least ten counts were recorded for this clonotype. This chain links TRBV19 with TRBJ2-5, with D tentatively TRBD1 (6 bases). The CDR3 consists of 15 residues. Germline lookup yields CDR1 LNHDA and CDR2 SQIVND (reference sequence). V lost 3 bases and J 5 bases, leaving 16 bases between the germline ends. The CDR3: CASSMGQGMGETQYF. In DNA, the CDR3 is TGTGCCAGTAGTATGGGGCAGGGGATGGGCGAGACCCAGTACTTC.